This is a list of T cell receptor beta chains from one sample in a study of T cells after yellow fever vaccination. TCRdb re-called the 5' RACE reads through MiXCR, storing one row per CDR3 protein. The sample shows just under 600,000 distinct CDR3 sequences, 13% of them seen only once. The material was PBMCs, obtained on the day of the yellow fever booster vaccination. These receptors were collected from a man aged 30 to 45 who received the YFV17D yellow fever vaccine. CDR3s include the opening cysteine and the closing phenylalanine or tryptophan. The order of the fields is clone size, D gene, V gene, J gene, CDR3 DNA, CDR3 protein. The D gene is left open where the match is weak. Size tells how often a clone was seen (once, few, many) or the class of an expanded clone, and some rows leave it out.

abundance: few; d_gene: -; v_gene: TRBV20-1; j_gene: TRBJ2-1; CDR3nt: TGCAGTGCTATGGACCAGCACGGGTCCCAGTTCTTC; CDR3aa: CSAMDQHGSQFF
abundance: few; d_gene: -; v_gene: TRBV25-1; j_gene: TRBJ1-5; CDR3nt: TGTGCCAGCAGTGAATGGGGAGATCATCAGCCCCAGCATTTT; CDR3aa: CASSEWGDHQPQHF
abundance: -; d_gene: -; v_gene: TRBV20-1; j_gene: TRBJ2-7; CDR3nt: TGCAGCGCTAGGGGTAGGGGCGCCTCCTACGAGCAGTACTTC; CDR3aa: CSARGRGASYEQYF
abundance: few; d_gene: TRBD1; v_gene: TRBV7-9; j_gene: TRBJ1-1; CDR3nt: TGTGCCAGCAGCTTAGGAGACAGGGTTTGGGGCACTGAAGCTTTCTTT; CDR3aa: CASSLGDRVWGTEAFF
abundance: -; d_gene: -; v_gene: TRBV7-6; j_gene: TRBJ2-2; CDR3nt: TGTGCCAGCAGGACGACTAGTAGCGGCACCGGGGAGCTGTTTTTT; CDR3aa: CASRTTSSGTGELFF
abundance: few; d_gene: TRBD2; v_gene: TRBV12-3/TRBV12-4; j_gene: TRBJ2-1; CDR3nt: TGTGCCAGCAGTTTAAGAAGAGCGGGAGATCCGTTCTTC; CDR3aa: CASSLRRAGDPFF
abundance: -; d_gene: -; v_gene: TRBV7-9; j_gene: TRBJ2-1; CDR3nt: TGTGCCAGCAGCGAGGTGTCCTACAATGAGCAGTTCTTC; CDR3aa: CASSEVSYNEQFF
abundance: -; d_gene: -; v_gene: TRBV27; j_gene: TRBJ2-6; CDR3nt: TGTGCCAGCAGGGCAGGCTTACCCTCTGGGGCCAACGTCCTGACTTTC; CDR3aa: CASRAGLPSGANVLTF
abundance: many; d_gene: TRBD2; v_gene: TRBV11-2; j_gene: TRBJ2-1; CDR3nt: TGTGCCAGCAGCTTCGGGACTAGCGGGAGGAATGAGCAGTTCTTC; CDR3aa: CASSFGTSGRNEQFF
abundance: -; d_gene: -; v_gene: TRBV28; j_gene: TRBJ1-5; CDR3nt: TGTGCCAGCAGCTCTCCGGACCGCCAGGGGCAGCCCCAGCATTTT; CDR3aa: CASSSPDRQGQPQHF
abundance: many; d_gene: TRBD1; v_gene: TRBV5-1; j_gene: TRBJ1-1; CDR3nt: TGCGCCAGCAGCGCCACCAAACAGGGGAAGAACACTGAAGCTTTCTTT; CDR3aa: CASSATKQGKNTEAFF
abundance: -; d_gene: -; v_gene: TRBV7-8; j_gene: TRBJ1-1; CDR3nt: TGTGCCAGCAGCTTTATACCGAGGGCCGCTGAAGCTTTCTTT; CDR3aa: CASSFIPRAAEAFF
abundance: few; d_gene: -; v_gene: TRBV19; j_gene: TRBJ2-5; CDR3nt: TGTGCCAGTAGCCGGATGAAATGGGGGGAGACCCAGTACTTC; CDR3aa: CASSRMKWGETQYF
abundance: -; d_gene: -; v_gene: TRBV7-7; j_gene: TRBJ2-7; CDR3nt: TGTGCCAGCACAGAGAGTCCCGCGGGGGAGCAGTACTTC; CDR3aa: CASTESPAGEQYF
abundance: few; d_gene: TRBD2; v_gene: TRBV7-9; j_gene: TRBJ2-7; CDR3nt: TGTGCCAGCAATCTTGGTGGGACTAGCGGTTACGAGCAGTACTTC; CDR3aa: CASNLGGTSGYEQYF
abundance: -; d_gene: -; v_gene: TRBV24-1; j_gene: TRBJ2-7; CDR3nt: TGTGCCAGGGGCGGCAGCTCCTACGAGCAGTACTTC; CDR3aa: CARGGSSYEQYF
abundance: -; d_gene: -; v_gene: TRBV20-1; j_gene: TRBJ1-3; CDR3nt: TGCAGTGCTAGAGATCCCTATGGATCTGGAAACACCATATATTTT; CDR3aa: CSARDPYGSGNTIYF
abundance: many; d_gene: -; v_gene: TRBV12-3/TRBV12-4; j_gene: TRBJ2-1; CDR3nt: TGTGCCAGCAGTTCCGCCCTAGGACCCCACGAGCAGTTCTTC; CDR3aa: CASSSALGPHEQFF
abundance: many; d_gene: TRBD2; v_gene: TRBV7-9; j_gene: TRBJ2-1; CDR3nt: TGTGCCAGCAGCCGGCAGCGGGAGTCTTTGAATGAGCAGTTCTTC; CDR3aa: CASSRQRESLNEQFF
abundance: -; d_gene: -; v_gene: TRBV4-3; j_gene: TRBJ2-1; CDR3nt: TGCGCCAGCAGCAAAGGGTATTTAATTTCGGGACAACTGAATGAGCAGTTCTTC; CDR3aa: CASSKGYLISGQLNEQFF